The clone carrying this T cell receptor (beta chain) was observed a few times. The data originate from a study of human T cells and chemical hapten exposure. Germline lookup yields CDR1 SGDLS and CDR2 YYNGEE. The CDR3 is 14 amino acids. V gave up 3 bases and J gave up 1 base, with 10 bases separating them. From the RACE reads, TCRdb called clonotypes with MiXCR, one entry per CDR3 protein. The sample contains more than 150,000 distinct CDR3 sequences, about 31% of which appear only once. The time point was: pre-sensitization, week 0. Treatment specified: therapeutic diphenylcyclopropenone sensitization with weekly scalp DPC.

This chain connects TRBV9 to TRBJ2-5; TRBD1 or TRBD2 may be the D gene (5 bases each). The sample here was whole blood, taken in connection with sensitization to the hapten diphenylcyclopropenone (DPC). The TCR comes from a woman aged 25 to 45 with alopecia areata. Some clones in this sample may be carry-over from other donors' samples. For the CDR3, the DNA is TGTGCCAGCAGCGCTGGGACCACCCAAGAGACCCAGTACTTC. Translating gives CASSAGTTQETQYF. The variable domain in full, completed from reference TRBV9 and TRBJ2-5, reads DSGVTQTPKHLITATGQRVTLRCSPRSGDLSVYWYQQSLDQGLQFLIQYYNGEERAKGNILERFSAQQFPDLHSELNLSSLELGDSALYFCASSAGTTQETQYFGPGTRLLVL.